Below are 17 T cell receptor beta chains sequenced from a single sample in a study of cytomegalovirus exposure and HLA in healthy donors. The study ran its PCR with 60 Vbeta and 13 Jbeta primers. Assay: immunoSEQ multiplex PCR; the TCRdb copy retains only in-frame clones and omits some. The sample includes some 200,000 clones, roughly 77% of them seen just once. The sample taken for sequencing was PBMCs. The receptors derive from a male donor in good health and CMV-seropositive.

This clone has only one observation. The chain is built from TRBV28 and TRBJ2-7; 8 nucleotides match TRBD2. Germline lookup yields CDR1 MDHEN and CDR2 SYDVKM. V shed 3 bases and J 3 bases; nucleotides not matched to a gene: 13. The CDR3 covers 17 residues. The CDR3 here is CASSLWGTGTRHYEQYF. CDR3 DNA sequence: TGTGCCAGCAGTTTGTGGGGAACCGGGACTAGACACTACGAGCAGTACTTC.

This chain joins TRBV7-8 and TRBJ2-7; TRBD1 matches at 8 bases. Unmatched junction bases numbered 3, after V lost 5 bases and J lost 0 bases. CDR1 is SGHVS and CDR2 is FQNEAQ in the germline V gene. The CDR3 is 14 amino acids. CDR3 nucleotide sequence: TGTGCCAGCAGCCACGGACAGGGCTCCTACGAGCAGTACTTC. This translates into CASSHGQGSYEQYF.

The V call is TRBV7-2, the J call TRBJ1-1; D remains unclear. The CDR3 runs to 12 residues. The germline gives CDR1 SGHTA, CDR2 FQGNSA. The V end lost 5 bases, the J end lost 5 bases, and 9 bases lay between the germline ends. CDR3 sequence (DNA): TGTGCCAGCAGCCGCCTGGCAACTGAAGCTTTCTTT. Translated: CASSRLATEAFF.

V and J are TRBV6-5 and TRBJ2-3; weak D call: TRBD2 (5 bases). The CDR3 is 15 amino acids. V was shortened by 7 bases and J by 0 bases, with 14 bases between the two germline ends. Germline V gene lookup returns CDR1 MNHEY and CDR2 SVGAGI. CDR3 loop: CASTRTPPSTDTQYF. For the CDR3, the DNA is TGTGCCAGCACCCGGACTCCCCCTAGCACAGATACGCAGTATTTT.

The chain links TRBV7-6 to TRBJ1-5; no reliable D call. Trimming shortened V by 5 bases and J by 3 bases, and 8 bases separated the two germline ends. Per germline, CDR1 SGHVS and CDR2 FNYEAQ. The length of the CDR3 is 13 residues. The CDR3 is CASSRDNNQPQHF. The DNA for the CDR3 is TGTGCCAGCAGCCGCGACAACAATCAGCCCCAGCATTTT.

This clone was found once. The rearrangement joins TRBV7-9 to TRBJ2-7; TRBD2 matches at 10 bases. Germline CDR1 and CDR2: SEHNR and FQNEAQ (reference sequence). After removal of 7 bases from V and 4 bases from J, the junction contained 13 bases not matched to a gene. The CDR3 extends over 16 amino acids. The CDR3: CASTSLQQRGGYEQYF. The CDR3 DNA follows: TGTGCCAGCACCTCGCTTCAGCAGCGGGGGGGATACGAGCAGTACTTC.

The chain uses TRBV10-3 and TRBJ1-2; D is unclear. The CDR3 covers 12 residues. CDR1 and CDR2 from the germline V gene are ENHRY and SYGVKD. V gave up 2 bases and J gave up 4 bases, with 5 bases separating them. The CDR3 DNA is TGTGCCATCAGTGAGGACATCTATGGCTACACCTTC. As protein: CAISEDIYGYTF.

J is TRBJ2-2 and V is TRBV12-5, with TRBD2 matching over 12 bases. The CDR3 has 19 residues. Trimming cost V 5 bases and J 4 bases; bases outside gene matches: 14. In germline, CDR1 is LGHNT, CDR2 FRNRAP. The CDR3 DNA sequence: TGTGCTAGTGGTCCCACACGCCTAGCGGGGGGGCAGGTCACCGGGGAGCTGTTTTTT. It codes for CASGPTRLAGGQVTGELFF.

The chain carries TRBV7-2 and TRBJ1-1; D might be TRBD1 (6 bases). V lost 1 base, J lost 7 bases, and 7 bases lay in between. The germline CDR1 and CDR2 sequences are SGHTA and FQGNSA. CDR3 length equals 12 residues. The CDR3 DNA is TGTGCCAGCAGCTTAGGGGGGCTTGAAGCTTTCTTT. It encodes CASSLGGLEAFF. Combining the CDR3 with reference TRBV7-2 and TRBJ1-1 gives the whole variable domain GAGVSQSPSNKVTEKGKDVELRCDPISGHTALYWYRQSLGQGLEFLIYFQGNSAPDKSGLPSDRFSAERTGGSVSTLTIQRTQQEDSAVYLCASSLGGLEAFFGQGTRLTVV.

This clone was seen a handful of times. V and J are TRBV4-3 and TRBJ2-5, with 11 bases aligning to TRBD2. This CDR3 comprises 16 residues. Germline V gives CDR1 LGHNA, CDR2 YSLEER. The junction had 5 bases not matched to a gene; V was cut back by 0 bases and J by 5 bases. The CDR3 bases are TGCGCCAGCAGCCAAGAAGCTAGCGGGGGGTTTGAGACCCAGTACTTC. This codes for CASSQEASGGFETQYF.

This rearrangement joins TRBV19 to TRBJ1-2; 7 bases line up with TRBD1. V was clipped by 3 bases and J by 7 bases; unmatched bases: 2. The CDR3 has 12 residues. The germline V gene has CDR1 LNHDA and CDR2 SQIVND (reference sequence). CDR3 in amino acids: CASSIGTAGYTF. CDR3 bases: TGTGCCAGTAGTATTGGGACAGCTGGCTACACCTTC.

The chain combines TRBV7-3 with TRBJ2-1; TRBD2 is a possible D gene (5 bases). Looked up from germline, CDR1 is SGHTA and CDR2 is FQGTGA. With 1 base removed from V and 5 bases from J, the gap between germline ends came to 9 bases. This CDR3 has 14 amino acids. CDR3 bases: TGTGCCAGCAGCTTAATGCTAGCTAACAATGAGCAGTTCTTC. It is translated as CASSLMLANNEQFF.

The chain has TRBV23-1 and TRBJ1-6; 7 bases fit TRBD1. TRBV23-1 is an ORF, and what it does is uncertain. Trimming at V came to 9 bases and at J to 6 bases, leaving 5 bases not matched to a gene. The CDR3 totals 13 residues. The CDR3 DNA sequence: TGCGCCAGTCGACAGGGAATTAATTCACCCCTCCACTTT. Encoded protein: CASRQGINSPLHF.

This clone was seen just once. V gene TRBV7-9 combines with J gene TRBJ2-1; TRBD2 matches 7 bases. The CDR3 length is 14 residues. With 5 bases clipped from V and 9 bases from J, the junction kept 10 bases outside the gene matches. CDR1 is SEHNR and CDR2 is FQNEAQ in the germline V gene (reference sequence). CDR3 nucleotides: TGTGCCAGCAGCCAAAGGACTAGGAAGGGTGAGCAGTTCTTC. It encodes CASSQRTRKGEQFF.

Details on this clone: A junction boundary mismatches the germline segment, possibly from a read error. The chain carries TRBV7-9 and TRBJ2-1; 10 bases are shared with TRBD2. CDR1 and CDR2 (germline): SEHNR, FQNEAQ (reference sequence). The CDR3 is 14 amino acids. CDR3: CSSHRTSGYNEQFF. The DNA of the CDR3 is TGTTCCAGCCATCGGACTAGCGGATACAATGAGCAGTTCTTC.

This rearrangement joins TRBV5-1 to TRBJ1-2, with 10 bases aligning to TRBD1. This CDR3 has 16 amino acids. Germline-derived CDR1 and CDR2 are SGHRS and YFSETQ. V shed 0 bases, J shed 7 bases, and the junction held 9 bases outside the gene matches. This chain's CDR3 is CASSLAGQGSGAGYTF. CDR3 sequence (DNA): TGCGCCAGCAGCTTGGCGGGACAGGGGTCGGGCGCTGGCTACACCTTC. Supplemented by reference TRBV5-1 and TRBJ1-2, the full variable domain reads KAGVTQTPRYLIKTRGQQVTLSCSPISGHRSVSWYQQTPGQGLQFLFEYFSETQRNKGNFPGRFSGRQFSNSRSEMNVSTLELGDSALYLCASSLAGQGSGAGYTFGSGTRLTVV.

The chain joins TRBV18 to TRBJ2-3, with 9 bases lining up with TRBD1. Germline V CDR1 and CDR2: KGHSH, LQKENI. The CDR3 runs to 15 residues. V lost 4 bases to trimming and J lost 6 bases; unmatched junction nucleotides: 8. CDR3 DNA: TGTGCCAGCTCACACCCGACAGGGGGGCGGGATACGCAGTATTTT. Translated, it gives CASSHPTGGRDTQYF.